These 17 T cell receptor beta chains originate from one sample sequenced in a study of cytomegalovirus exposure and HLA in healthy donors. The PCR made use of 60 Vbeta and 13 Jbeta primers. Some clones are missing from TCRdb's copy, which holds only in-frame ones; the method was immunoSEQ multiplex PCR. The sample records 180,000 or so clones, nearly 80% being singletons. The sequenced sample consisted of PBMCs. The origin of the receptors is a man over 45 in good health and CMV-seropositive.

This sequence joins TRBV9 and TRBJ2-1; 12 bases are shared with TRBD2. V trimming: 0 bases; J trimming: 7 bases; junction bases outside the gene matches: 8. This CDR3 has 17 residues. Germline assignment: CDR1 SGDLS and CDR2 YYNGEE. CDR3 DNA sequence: TGTGCCAGCAGCGTAGAGCTAGCGGGGGGGCCAGGGAATGAGCAGTTCTTC. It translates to CASSVELAGGPGNEQFF. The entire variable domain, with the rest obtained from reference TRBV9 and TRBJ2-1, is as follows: DSGVTQTPKHLITATGQRVTLRCSPRSGDLSVYWYQQSLDQGLQFLIQYYNGEERAKGNILERFSAQQFPDLHSELNLSSLELGDSALYFCASSVELAGGPGNEQFFGPGTRLTVL.

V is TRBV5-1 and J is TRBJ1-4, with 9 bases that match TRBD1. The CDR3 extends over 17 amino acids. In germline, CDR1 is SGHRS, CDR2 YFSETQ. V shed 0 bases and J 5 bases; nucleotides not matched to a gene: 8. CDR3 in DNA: TGCGCCAGCAGCTTGGCCTCAAGGGGGACAGGGAATGAAAAACTGTTTTTT. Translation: CASSLASRGTGNEKLFF.

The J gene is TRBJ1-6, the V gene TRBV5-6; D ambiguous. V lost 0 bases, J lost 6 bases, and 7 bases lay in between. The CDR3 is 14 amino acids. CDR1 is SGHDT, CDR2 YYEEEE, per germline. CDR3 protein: CASSLGPLNSPLHF. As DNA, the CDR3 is TGTGCCAGCAGCTTGGGGCCCCTTAATTCACCCCTCCACTTT.

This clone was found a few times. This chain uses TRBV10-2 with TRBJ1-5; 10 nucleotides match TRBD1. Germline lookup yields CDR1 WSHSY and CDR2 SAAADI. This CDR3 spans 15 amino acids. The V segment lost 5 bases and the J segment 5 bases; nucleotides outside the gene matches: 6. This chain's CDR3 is CASSWTGGTDQPQHF. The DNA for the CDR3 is TGCGCCAGCAGTTGGACAGGGGGTACTGATCAGCCCCAGCATTTT.

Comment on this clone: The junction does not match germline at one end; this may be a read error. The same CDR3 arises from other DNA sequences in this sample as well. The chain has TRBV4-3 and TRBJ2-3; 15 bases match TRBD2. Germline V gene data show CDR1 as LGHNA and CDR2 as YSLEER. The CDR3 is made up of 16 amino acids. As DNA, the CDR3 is TGCGCTAGCAGCCTTGGACTAGCGGGGGGGGCAGATACGCAGTATTTT. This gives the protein CASSLGLAGGADTQYF.

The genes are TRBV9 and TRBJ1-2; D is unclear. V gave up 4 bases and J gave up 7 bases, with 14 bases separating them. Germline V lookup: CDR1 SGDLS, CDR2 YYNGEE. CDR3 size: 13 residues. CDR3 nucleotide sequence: TGTGCCAGCAGCCCCCAAGAGGGTACTGGCTACACCTTC. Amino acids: CASSPQEGTGYTF.

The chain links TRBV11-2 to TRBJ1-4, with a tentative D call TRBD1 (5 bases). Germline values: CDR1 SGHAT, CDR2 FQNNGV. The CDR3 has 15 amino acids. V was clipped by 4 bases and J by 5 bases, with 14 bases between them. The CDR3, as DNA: TGTGCCAGCAGCTATTCCCGGGGGTTCAATGAAAAACTGTTTTTT. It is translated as CASSYSRGFNEKLFF.

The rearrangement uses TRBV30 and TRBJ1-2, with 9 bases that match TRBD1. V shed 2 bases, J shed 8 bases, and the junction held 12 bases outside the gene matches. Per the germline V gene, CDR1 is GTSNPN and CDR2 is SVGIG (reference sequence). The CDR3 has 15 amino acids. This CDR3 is CAWSHLVQGARGYTF. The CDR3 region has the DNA TGTGCCTGGAGTCACCTTGTACAGGGGGCGAGGGGCTACACCTTC.

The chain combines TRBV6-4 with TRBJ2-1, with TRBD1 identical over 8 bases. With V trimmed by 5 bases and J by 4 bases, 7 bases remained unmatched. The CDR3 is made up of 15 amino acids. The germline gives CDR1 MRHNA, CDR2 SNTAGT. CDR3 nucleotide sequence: TGTGCCAGCAGTTATCGGACAGGGTTATACAATGAGCAGTTCTTC. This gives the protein CASSYRTGLYNEQFF.

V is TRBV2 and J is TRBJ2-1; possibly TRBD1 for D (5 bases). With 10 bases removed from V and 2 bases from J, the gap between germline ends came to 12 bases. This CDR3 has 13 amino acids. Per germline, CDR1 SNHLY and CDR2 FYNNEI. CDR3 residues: CATRQFPYNEQFF. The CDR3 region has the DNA TGTGCCACCAGACAGTTTCCCTACAATGAGCAGTTCTTC.

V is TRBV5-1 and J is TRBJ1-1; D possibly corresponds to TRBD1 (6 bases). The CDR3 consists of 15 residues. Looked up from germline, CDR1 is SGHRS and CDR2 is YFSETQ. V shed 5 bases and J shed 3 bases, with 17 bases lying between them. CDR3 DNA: TGCGCCAGCAGATCGAGGGGGGGCTGGGACACTGAAGCTTTCTTT. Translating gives CASRSRGGWDTEAFF.

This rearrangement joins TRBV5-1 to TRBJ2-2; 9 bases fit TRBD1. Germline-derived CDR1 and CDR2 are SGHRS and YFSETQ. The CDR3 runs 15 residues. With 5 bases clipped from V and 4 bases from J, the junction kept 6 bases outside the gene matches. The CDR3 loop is CASRSGTGSTGELFF. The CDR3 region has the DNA TGCGCCAGCAGGTCCGGGACAGGGAGCACCGGGGAGCTGTTTTTT.

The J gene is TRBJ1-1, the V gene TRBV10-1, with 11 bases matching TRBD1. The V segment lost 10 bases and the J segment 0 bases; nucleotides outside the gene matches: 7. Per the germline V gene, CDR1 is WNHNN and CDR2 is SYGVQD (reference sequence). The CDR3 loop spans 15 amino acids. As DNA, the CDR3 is TGCGCCAACCTGGACAGGGGGCAGGTGAACACTGAAGCTTTCTTT. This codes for CANLDRGQVNTEAFF.

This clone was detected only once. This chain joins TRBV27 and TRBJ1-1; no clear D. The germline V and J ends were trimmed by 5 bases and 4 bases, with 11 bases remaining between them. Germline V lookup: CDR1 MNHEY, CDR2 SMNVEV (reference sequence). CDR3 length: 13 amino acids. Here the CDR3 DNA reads TGTGCCAGCAGTCCACTAAGTCGCACTGAAGCTTTCTTT. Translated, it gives CASSPLSRTEAFF.

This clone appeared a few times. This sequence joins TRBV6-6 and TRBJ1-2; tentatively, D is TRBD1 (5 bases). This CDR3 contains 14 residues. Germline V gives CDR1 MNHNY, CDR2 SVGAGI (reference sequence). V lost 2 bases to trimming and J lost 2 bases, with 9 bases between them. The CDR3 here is CASSYPSGNYGYTF. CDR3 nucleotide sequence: TGTGCCAGCAGTTACCCATCAGGGAACTATGGCTACACCTTC.

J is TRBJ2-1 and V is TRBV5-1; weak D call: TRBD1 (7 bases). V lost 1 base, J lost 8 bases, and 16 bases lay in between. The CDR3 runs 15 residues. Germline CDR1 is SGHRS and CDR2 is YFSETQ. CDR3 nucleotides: TGCGCCAGCAGCTTGAACCAGGGGGGCCAAGATGAGCAGTTCTTC. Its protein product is CASSLNQGGQDEQFF.

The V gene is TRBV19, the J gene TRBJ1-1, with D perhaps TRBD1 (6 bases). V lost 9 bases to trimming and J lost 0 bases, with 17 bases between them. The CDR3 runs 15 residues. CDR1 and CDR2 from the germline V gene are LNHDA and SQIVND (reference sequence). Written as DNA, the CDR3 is TGTGCCAGCACAACAGGGACCCCCTTGAACACTGAAGCTTTCTTT. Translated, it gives CASTTGTPLNTEAFF.